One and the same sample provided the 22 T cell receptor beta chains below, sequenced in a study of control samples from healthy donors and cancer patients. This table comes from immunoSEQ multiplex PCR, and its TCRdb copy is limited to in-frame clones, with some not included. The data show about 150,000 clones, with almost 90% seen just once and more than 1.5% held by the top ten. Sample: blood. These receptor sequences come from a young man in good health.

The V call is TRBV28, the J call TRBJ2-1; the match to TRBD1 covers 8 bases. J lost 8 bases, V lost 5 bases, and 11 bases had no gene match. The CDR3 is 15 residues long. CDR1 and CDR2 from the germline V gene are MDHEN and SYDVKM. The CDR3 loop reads CASSPGTGGFDEQFF. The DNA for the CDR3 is TGTGCCAGCAGTCCCGGGACAGGAGGTTTCGATGAGCAGTTCTTC.

DNA of the CDR3: TGTGCCAGCAGCTCCTCTACCTTGGAGGGGAGTGACTATGGCTACACCTTC. Translation: CASSSSTLEGSDYGYTF. The rearrangement joins TRBV7-9 to TRBJ1-2, with a possible D match to TRBD1 (5 bases). This CDR3 has 17 residues. V was cut by 4 bases and J by 3 bases, with 21 bases left in between. From germline, CDR1 is SEHNR and CDR2 FQNEAQ (reference sequence).

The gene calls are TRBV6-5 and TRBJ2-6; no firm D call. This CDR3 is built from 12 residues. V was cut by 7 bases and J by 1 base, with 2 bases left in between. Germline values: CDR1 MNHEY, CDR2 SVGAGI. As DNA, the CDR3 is TGTGCCAGCACGTCTGGGGCCAACGTCCTGACTTTC. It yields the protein CASTSGANVLTF.

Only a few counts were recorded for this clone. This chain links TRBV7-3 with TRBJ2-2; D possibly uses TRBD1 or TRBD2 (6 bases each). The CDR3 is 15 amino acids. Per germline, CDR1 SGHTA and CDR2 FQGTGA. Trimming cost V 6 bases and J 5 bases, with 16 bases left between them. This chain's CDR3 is CASSPGGGETGELFF. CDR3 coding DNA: TGTGCCAGCAGTCCCGGGGGCGGGGAAACCGGGGAGCTGTTTTTT. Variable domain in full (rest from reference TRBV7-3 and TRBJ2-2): GAGVSQTPSNKVTEKGKYVELRCDPISGHTALYWYRQSLGQGPEFLIYFQGTGAADDSGLPNDRFFAVRPEGSVSTLKIQRTERGDSAVYLCASSPGGGETGELFFGEGSRLTVL.

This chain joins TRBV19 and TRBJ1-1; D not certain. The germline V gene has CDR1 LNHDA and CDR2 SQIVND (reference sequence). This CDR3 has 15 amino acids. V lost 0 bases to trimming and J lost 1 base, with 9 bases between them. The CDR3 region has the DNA TGTGCCAGTAGTATAGATAAGTCGCGGAACACTGAAGCTTTCTTT. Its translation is CASSIDKSRNTEAFF. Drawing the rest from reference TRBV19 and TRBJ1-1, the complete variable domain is DGGITQSPKYLFRKEGQNVTLSCEQNLNHDAMYWYRQDPGQGLRLIYYSQIVNDFQKGDIAEGYSVSREKKESFPLTVTSAQKNPTAFYLCASSIDKSRNTEAFFGQGTRLTVV.

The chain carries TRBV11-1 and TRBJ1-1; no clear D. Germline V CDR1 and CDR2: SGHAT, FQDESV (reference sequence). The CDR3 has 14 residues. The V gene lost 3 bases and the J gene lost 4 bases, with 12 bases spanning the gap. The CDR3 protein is CASSLTRFGTEAFF. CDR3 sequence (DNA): TGTGCCAGCAGCTTGACGAGGTTTGGCACTGAAGCTTTCTTT.

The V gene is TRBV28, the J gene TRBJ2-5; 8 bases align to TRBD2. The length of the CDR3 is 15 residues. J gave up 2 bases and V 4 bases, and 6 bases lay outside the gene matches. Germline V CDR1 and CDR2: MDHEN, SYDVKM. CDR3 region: CASSSQRGSQETQYF. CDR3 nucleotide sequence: TGTGCCAGCAGTTCCCAGCGGGGGTCACAAGAGACCCAGTACTTC.

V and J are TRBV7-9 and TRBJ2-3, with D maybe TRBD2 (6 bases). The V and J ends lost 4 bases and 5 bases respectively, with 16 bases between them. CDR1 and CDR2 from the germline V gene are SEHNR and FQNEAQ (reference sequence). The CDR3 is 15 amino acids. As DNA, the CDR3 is TGTGCCAGCAGCTCGGGACTCCTTTTGGGAGATACGCAGTATTTT. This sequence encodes CASSSGLLLGDTQYF.

This chain's CDR3 is CASSPRSLNEQFF. The CDR3 nucleotides are TGTGCCAGCAGCCCGAGGAGCCTCAATGAGCAGTTCTTC. The J gene is TRBJ2-1, the V gene TRBV14; D not certain. Trimming left V 4 bases short and J 6 bases short, with 10 bases between. The CDR3 runs to 13 residues. CDR1 and CDR2 (germline): SGHDN, FVKESK.

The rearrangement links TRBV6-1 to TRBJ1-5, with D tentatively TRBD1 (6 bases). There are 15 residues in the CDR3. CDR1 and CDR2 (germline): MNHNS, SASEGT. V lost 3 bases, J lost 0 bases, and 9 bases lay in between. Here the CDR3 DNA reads TGTGCCAGCAGTGACAACAGGGCTAGCAATCAGCCCCAGCATTTT. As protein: CASSDNRASNQPQHF.

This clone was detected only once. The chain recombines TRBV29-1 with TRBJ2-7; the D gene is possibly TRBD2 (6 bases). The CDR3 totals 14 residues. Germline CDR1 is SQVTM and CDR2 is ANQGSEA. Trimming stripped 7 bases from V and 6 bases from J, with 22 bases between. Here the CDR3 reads CSALLGGAFAEQYF. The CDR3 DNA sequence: TGCAGCGCCCTCCTCGGGGGAGCTTTTGCCGAGCAGTACTTC.

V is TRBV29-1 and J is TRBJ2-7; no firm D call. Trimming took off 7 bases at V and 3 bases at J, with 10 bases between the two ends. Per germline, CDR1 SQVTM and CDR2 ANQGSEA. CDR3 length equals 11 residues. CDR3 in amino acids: CSARDNYEQYF. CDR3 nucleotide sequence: TGCAGCGCCCGAGACAACTACGAGCAGTACTTC.

This CDR3 is CASSYSGSMETQYF. CDR3 nucleotides: TGTGCCAGCAGTTACTCTGGGTCCATGGAGACCCAGTACTTC. V usage is TRBV6-5 and J usage is TRBJ2-5; D unclear. Germline lookup yields CDR1 MNHEY and CDR2 SVGAGI. Trimming removed 0 bases from V and 5 bases from J, with 10 bases in between. This CDR3 is 14 amino acids long.

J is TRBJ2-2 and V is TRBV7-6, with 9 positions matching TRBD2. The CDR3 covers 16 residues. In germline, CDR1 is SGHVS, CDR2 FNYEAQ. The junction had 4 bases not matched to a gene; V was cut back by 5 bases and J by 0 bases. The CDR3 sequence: CASSHSGGPNTGELFF. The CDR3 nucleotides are TGTGCCAGCAGCCATAGCGGGGGCCCGAACACCGGGGAGCTGTTTTTT.

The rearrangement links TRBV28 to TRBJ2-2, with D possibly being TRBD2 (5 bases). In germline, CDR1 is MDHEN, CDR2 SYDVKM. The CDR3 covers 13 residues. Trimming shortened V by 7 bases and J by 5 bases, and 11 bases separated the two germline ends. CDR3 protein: CASMRSGTGELFF. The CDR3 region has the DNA TGTGCCAGCATGCGGTCGGGGACCGGGGAGCTGTTTTTT. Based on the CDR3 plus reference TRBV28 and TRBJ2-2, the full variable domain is DVKVTQSSRYLVKRTGEKVFLECVQDMDHENMFWYRQDPGLGLRLIYFSYDVKMKEKGDIPEGYSVSREKKERFSLILESASTNQTSMYLCASMRSGTGELFFGEGSRLTVL.

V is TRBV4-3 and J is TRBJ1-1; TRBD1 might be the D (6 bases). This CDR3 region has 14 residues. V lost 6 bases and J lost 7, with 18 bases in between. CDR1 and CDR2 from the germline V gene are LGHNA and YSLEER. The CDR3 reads CASSFGAGVNEAFF. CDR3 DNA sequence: TGCGCCAGCAGTTTCGGGGCAGGGGTGAATGAAGCTTTCTTT.

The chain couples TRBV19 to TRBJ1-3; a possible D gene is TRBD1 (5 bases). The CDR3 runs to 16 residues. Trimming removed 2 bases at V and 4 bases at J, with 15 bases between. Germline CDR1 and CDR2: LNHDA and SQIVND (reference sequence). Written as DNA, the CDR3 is TGTGCCAGTAGTATATACTACACAGGTGGAGGAAACACCATATATTTT. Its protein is CASSIYYTGGGNTIYF.

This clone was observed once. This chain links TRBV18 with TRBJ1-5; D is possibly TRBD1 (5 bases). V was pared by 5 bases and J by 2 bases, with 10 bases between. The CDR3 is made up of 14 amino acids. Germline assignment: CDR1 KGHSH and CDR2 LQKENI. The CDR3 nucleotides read TGTGCCAGCTCATCTACAGGAGGCAATCAGCCCCAGCATTTT. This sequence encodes CASSSTGGNQPQHF.

The CDR3 protein is CASSIAVFGNQPQHF. The CDR3 bases are TGTGCCAGTAGTATAGCGGTGTTCGGCAATCAGCCCCAGCATTTT. The chain links TRBV19 to TRBJ1-5; D unresolved. V was pared by 1 base and J by 2 bases, with 9 bases between. Germline values: CDR1 LNHDA, CDR2 SQIVND (reference sequence). The CDR3 loop spans 15 amino acids.

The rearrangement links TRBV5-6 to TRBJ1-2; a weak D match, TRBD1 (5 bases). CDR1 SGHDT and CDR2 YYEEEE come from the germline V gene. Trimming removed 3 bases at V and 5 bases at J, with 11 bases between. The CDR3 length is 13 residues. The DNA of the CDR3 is TGTGCCAGCAGCTCCGGGACCTGGTATGGCTACACCTTC. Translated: CASSSGTWYGYTF.

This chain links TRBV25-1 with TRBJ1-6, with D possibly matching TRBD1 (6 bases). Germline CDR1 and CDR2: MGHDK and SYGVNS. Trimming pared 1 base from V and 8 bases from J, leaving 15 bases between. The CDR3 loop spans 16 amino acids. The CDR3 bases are TGTGCCAGCAGTGAATCTAGGAATAGGGGGGATTCACCCCTCCACTTT. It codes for CASSESRNRGDSPLHF. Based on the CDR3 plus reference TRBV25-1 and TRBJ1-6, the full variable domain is EADIYQTPRYLVIGTGKKITLECSQTMGHDKMYWYQQDPGMELHLIHYSYGVNSTEKGDLSSESTVSRIRTEHFPLTLESARPSHTSQYLCASSESRNRGDSPLHFGNGTRLTVT.

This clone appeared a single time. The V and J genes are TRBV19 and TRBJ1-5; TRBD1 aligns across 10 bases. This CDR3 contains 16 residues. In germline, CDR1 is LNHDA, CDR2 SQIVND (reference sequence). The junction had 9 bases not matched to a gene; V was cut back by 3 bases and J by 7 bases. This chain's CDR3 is CASSMGRGQGNQPQHF. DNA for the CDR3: TGTGCCAGTAGTATGGGCCGGGGACAGGGGAACCAGCCCCAGCATTTT.